This T cell receptor beta chain was identified during a study of human T cells and chemical hapten exposure. Time point in this sample: patch test 1, 2 weeks after DPC sensitization. Regarding treatment: therapeutic diphenylcyclopropenone sensitization with weekly scalp DPC. Total RNA was isolated from whole blood that had not been fractionated. This clonotype has just a few counts. Its antigen is unknown. TCRdb re-called the RACE reads with MiXCR, one entry per CDR3 protein. The data hold over 65,000 distinct CDR3 sequences, with about 10% observed a single time. The study, taken as a whole, reports: Alopecia was present in the donors, so their immune response may differ from healthy people's. Significantly more large CDR3 similarity clusters arose among expanded TCRs than among controls. PT1 expanded TCR counts and patch test score correlated positively.

Trimming pared 5 bases from V and 2 bases from J, leaving 18 bases between. The germline CDR1 and CDR2 sequences are KGHSH and LQKENI. This CDR3 spans 17 amino acids. The sequenced sample was whole blood, obtained in connection with sensitization to the hapten diphenylcyclopropenone (DPC). The chain links TRBV18 to TRBJ1-4, with D uncertain. The sequence was collected from a woman between 50 and 59 years old with alopecia areata. Some clones in this sample may be carry-over from other donors' samples. The chain's CDR3 is CASSSTIDGSTNEKLFF. The DNA for the CDR3 is TGTGCCAGCTCATCGACTATTGACGGGAGCACTAATGAAAAACTGTTTTTT.